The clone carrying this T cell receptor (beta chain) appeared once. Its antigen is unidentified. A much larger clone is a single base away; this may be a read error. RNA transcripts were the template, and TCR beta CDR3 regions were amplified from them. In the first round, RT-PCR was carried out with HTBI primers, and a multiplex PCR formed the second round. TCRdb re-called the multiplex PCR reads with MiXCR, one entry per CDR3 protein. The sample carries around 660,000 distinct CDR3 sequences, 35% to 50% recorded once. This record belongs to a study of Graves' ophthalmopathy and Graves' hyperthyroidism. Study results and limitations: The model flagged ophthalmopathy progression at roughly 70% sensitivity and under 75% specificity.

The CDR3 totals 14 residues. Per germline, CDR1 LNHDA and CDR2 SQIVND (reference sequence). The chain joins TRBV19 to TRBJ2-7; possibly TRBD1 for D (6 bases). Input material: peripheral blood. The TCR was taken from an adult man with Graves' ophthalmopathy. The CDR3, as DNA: TGTGCCGGTAGTCCACAAACTTACAGGGACGAGCAGTACTTC. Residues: CAGSPQTYRDEQYF.